This TCR beta chain was observed in a study of CD8 T cells in Susac syndrome. The V end lost 3 bases, the J end lost 0 bases, and 11 bases lay between the germline ends. Per the germline V gene, CDR1 is LNHDA and CDR2 is SQIVND (reference sequence). The CDR3 is 15 amino acids. RNA totalling about 0.45 to 1 ug underwent reverse transcription with random hexamers. Amplification of TCR beta CDR3 by immunoSEQ multiplex PCR spanned 54 Vbeta and 13 Jbeta. TCRdb recomputed calls from the immunoSEQ multiplex PCR reads with MiXCR, one row per CDR3 protein. Altogether tens of thousands of distinct CDR3 sequences are present, 85% to 95% being singletons, with the ten largest covering 0.5% to 0.65%. In the case of this clonotype: Its antigen is still unknown.

Broader study findings: It was acknowledged by the study that relatively few individuals were included in its TCR sequencing and HLA analysis. There was no clonal expansion in the CD4+ T cell repertoires of Susac syndrome.

Negative isolation yielded the CD8+ and CD4+ T cells, while FACS enriched the TEMRA cells. This TCR was sampled from a human donor with Susac syndrome. The chain uses TRBV19 and TRBJ1-2; tentatively, D is TRBD1 (6 bases). Sequenced sample: CD4+ T cells from PBMCs. This CDR3 is CASSIQQGSNYGYTF. CDR3 DNA: TGTGCCAGTAGTATTCAACAGGGATCTAACTATGGCTACACCTTC.